This TCR beta chain was sequenced in a study of cytomegalovirus exposure and HLA in healthy donors. Study conclusions and caveats: Analyses of presence and absence presupposed an approximately uniform sequencing depth across donors. For most subjects, TCR beta sequences were reported to predict HLA-A and HLA-B alleles with accuracy.

The PCR used 60 Vbeta and 13 Jbeta primers. Clones were read by immunoSEQ multiplex PCR, and TCRdb kept only the in-frame ones, dropping some. This table holds more than 20,000 clones, about 78% found once. Remarks on this clone: Its specificity is not known. Sequence at one end of the junction differs from germline and may be a read error.

Despite likely unrecorded immune exposures, the donors were nominally healthy at the time of sampling. Per the germline V gene, CDR1 is MNHEY and CDR2 is SMNVEV (reference sequence). The CDR3 loop spans 14 amino acids. The origin of this receptor is a man aged 55 to 70 in good health and CMV-seronegative. The chain carries TRBV27 and TRBJ1-1; maybe TRBD1 (5 bases). The sample taken for sequencing was PBMCs. The CDR3 DNA reads TGTGCCAGCAGATTCAGGGCGGTGAAAACTGAAGCTTTCTTT. Its protein product is CASRFRAVKTEAFF.